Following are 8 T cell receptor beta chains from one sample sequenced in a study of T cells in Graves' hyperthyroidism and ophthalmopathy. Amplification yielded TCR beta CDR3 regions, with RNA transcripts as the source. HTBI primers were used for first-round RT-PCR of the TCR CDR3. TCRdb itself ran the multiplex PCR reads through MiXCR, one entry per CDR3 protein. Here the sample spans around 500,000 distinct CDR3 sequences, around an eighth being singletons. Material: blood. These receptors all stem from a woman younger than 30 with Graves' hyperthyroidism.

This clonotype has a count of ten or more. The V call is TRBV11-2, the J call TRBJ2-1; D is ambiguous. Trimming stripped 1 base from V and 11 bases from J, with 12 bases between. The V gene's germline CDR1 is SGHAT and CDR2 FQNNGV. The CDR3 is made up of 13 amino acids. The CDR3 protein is CASSLGSHGQQFF. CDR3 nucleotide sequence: TGTGCCAGCAGCTTAGGGAGTCACGGGCAGCAGTTCTTC.

The CDR3 bases are TGTGCCAGCAGCGTAGAGGGCCTCCGTGGCTACACCTTC. Amino acid sequence: CASSVEGLRGYTF. J is TRBJ1-2 and V is TRBV9, with D hard to call. The V end lost 0 bases, the J end lost 7 bases, and 10 bases lay between the germline ends. CDR1 and CDR2 (germline): SGDLS, YYNGEE. The CDR3 spans 13 residues.

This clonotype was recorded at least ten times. The CDR3 DNA is TGTGCCACCAGTGAGGGTGGGAAGCGGGAGGATGAGCAGTTCTTC. It translates to CATSEGGKREDEQFF. The chain couples TRBV24-1 to TRBJ2-1, with TRBD2 identical over 9 bases. Germline V CDR1 and CDR2: KGHDR, SFDVKD. This CDR3 region has 15 residues. V shed 4 bases and J 8 bases; nucleotides not matched to a gene: 8.

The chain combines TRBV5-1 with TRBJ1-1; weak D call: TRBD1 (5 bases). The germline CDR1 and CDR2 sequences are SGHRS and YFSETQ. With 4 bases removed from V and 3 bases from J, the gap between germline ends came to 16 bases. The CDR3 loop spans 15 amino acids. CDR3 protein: CASSPRGGVDTEAFF. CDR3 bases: TGCGCCAGCAGCCCCCGGGGGGGGGTAGACACTGAAGCTTTCTTT.

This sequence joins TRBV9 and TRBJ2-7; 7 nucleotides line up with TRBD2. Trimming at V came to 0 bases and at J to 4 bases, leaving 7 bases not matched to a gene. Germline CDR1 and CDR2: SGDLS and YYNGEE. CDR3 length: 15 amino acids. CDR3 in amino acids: CASSVGEGQFYEQYF. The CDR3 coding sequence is TGTGCCAGCAGCGTAGGGGAGGGGCAGTTTTACGAGCAGTACTTC.

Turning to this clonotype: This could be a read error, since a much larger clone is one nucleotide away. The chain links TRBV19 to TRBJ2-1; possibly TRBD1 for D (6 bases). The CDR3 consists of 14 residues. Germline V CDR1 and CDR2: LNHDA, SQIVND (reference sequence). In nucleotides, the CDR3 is TGTACCAGTAGTTCATCCGACAGGAACGATGAGCAGTTCTTC. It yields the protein CTSSSSDRNDEQFF.

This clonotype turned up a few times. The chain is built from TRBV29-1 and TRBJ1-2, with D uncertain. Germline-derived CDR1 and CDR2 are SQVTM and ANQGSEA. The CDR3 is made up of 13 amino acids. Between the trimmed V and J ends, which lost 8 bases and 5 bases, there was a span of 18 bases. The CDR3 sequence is CSSAAGGGYGYTF. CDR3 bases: TGCAGCTCGGCTGCGGGAGGCGGGTATGGCTACACCTTC.

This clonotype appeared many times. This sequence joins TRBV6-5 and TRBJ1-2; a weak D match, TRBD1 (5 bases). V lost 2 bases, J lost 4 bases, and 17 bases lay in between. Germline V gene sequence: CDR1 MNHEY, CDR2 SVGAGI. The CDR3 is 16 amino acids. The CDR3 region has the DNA TGTGCCAGCAGTTACGGGGCCGGTGGCAGGTCCTATGGCTACACCTTC. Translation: CASSYGAGGRSYGYTF.